These 23 T cell receptor beta chains were sequenced from one sample in a study of monozygotic twins with inflammatory bowel disease. Each CDR3 protein gets one entry in TCRdb, which reprocessed the 5' RACE reads and gives no DNA. The sample totals approximately 340,000 distinct CDR3 sequences. The sequenced material came from blood. The receptors originated from a human donor with ulcerative colitis or Crohn's disease, or a healthy co-twin of an affected twin (not recorded which).

V gene TRBV7-6 combines with J gene TRBJ1-6. CDR1 is SGHVS, CDR2 FNYEAQ, per germline. The CDR3 consists of 13 residues. CDR3 residues: CASSLSEYSPLHF.

The chain carries TRBV5-1 and TRBJ2-7; as DNA is missing, the TRBD2 call by TCRdb cannot be tested. The CDR3 spans 16 residues. Germline V lookup: CDR1 SGHRS, CDR2 YFSETQ. The chain's CDR3 is CASSLVGISQAGEQYF.

The CDR3 region is CASSPSGRVRDTQYF. The rearrangement links TRBV5-1 to TRBJ2-3; lacking DNA, the TRBD2 call made by TCRdb goes unchecked. In germline, CDR1 is SGHRS, CDR2 YFSETQ. The CDR3 is 15 residues long. The whole variable domain, remainder taken from reference TRBV5-1 and TRBJ2-3, is KAGVTQTPRYLIKTRGQQVTLSCSPISGHRSVSWYQQTPGQGLQFLFEYFSETQRNKGNFPGRFSGRQFSNSRSEMNVSTLELGDSALYLCASSPSGRVRDTQYFGPGTRLTVL.

V is TRBV28 and J is TRBJ1-1. The CDR3 consists of 15 residues. CDR1 and CDR2 (germline): MDHEN, SYDVKM. This CDR3 reads CASSLPGFWGTEAFF.

The chain employs TRBV20-1 and TRBJ2-1; TCRdb names TRBD1, which stays unverified in the absence of DNA. In germline, CDR1 is DFQATT, CDR2 SNEGSKA (reference sequence). The CDR3 has 15 amino acids. The chain's CDR3 is CSARYLQGDYNEQFF.

The J gene is TRBJ2-4, the V gene TRBV7-9; the TRBD1 assignment by TCRdb is unverifiable without DNA. The CDR3 has 13 residues. The germline V gene has CDR1 SEHNR and CDR2 FQNEAQ (reference sequence). CDR3: CASAPGRENIQYF.

The rearrangement joins TRBV14 to TRBJ2-5. The CDR3 covers 15 residues. Germline V lookup: CDR1 SGHDN, CDR2 FVKESK. CDR3 loop: CASSQGRWVRETQYF.

This chain connects TRBV7-9 to TRBJ1-1. This CDR3 region has 15 residues. Germline loops: CDR1 SEHNR, CDR2 FQNEAQ (reference sequence). CDR3 protein: CASSLRQLMNTEAFF. The complete variable domain, with remaining parts taken from reference TRBV7-9 and TRBJ1-1, reads DTGVSQNPRHKITKRGQNVTFRCDPISEHNRLYWYRQTLGQGPEFLTYFQNEAQLEKSRLLSDRFSAERPKGSFSTLEIQRTEQGDSAMYLCASSLRQLMNTEAFFGQGTRLTVV.

V usage is TRBV15 and J usage is TRBJ1-4. Germline V gives CDR1 LNHNV, CDR2 YYDKDF (reference sequence). This CDR3 is built from 15 residues. The CDR3 loop is CATARSTSWNEKLFF.

The V call is TRBV7-9, the J call TRBJ2-2; TCRdb selects TRBD1, and the lack of DNA leaves this call unchecked. CDR1 SEHNR and CDR2 FQNEAQ come from the germline V gene (reference sequence). CDR3 length: 16 amino acids. CDR3 sequence: CASSSRTVANTGELFF.

The chain uses TRBV7-9 and TRBJ2-1. The CDR3 runs to 14 residues. Looked up from germline, CDR1 is SEHNR and CDR2 is FQNEAQ (reference sequence). The CDR3 spells CASSLAAANNEQFF.

This rearrangement joins TRBV4-1 to TRBJ2-2; TCRdb's D gene call, TRBD2, goes unchecked for lack of DNA. From germline, CDR1 is MGHRA and CDR2 YSYEKL. The CDR3 covers 18 residues. The CDR3 sequence is CASSQALGLAGEPGELFF.

This rearrangement joins TRBV3-1 to TRBJ2-1; TCRdb names TRBD2, which stays unverified in the absence of DNA. The germline gives CDR1 LGHDT, CDR2 YNNKEL (reference sequence). There are 16 residues in the CDR3. The CDR3 region is CASSPRFGGPRNEQFF.

V is TRBV18 and J is TRBJ1-1; without DNA, the TCRdb call of TRBD1 cannot be checked. Germline CDR1 is KGHSH and CDR2 is LQKENI. This CDR3 is built from 15 residues. CDR3 loop: CASSPLGGTGTEAFF.

The chain recombines TRBV5-1 with TRBJ2-3; the TCRdb D gene call, TRBD2, has no DNA to confirm it. CDR3 length equals 15 residues. Per germline, CDR1 SGHRS and CDR2 YFSETQ. The CDR3 here is CASSFLAGGTDTQYF.

The V call is TRBV7-3, the J call TRBJ2-1; no DNA is available, so the TRBD2 call from TCRdb remains unchecked. This CDR3 is 17 amino acids long. CDR1 is SGHTA and CDR2 is FQGTGA in the germline V gene. CDR3 sequence: CASSLKGTSGSRNEQFF.

The rearrangement joins TRBV5-4 to TRBJ1-1; absent DNA, TCRdb's TRBD1 call cannot be checked. CDR1 and CDR2 (germline): SGHNT, YYREEE (reference sequence). This CDR3 contains 15 residues. CDR3 sequence: CASSLDGTPNTEAFF.

The chain has TRBV20-1 and TRBJ2-5; the TRBD1 assignment by TCRdb is unverifiable without DNA. The germline V gene encodes CDR1 DFQATT and CDR2 SNEGSKA (reference sequence). The CDR3 sequence is 15 residues long. The CDR3 sequence: CSASSRDVIQETQYF.

The rearrangement joins TRBV7-9 to TRBJ2-5. This CDR3 comprises 13 residues. Germline V CDR1 and CDR2: SEHNR, FQNEAQ (reference sequence). This CDR3 reads CASSSYFQETQYF.

This chain joins TRBV7-2 and TRBJ2-2; the D call from TCRdb, TRBD1, cannot be confirmed without DNA. Germline V gene lookup returns CDR1 SGHTA and CDR2 FQGNSA. CDR3 size: 16 residues. CDR3 sequence reads: CASSLEGRVVTGELFF.

This chain joins TRBV7-2 and TRBJ2-1; TCRdb outputs TRBD2, but without DNA this stays unchecked. The CDR3 covers 14 residues. Germline assignment: CDR1 SGHTA and CDR2 FQGNSA. The chain's CDR3 is CASKVGGANNEQFF.

The chain carries TRBV6-5 and TRBJ1-6. From germline, CDR1 is MNHEY and CDR2 SVGAGI. The CDR3 length is 15 residues. CDR3 in amino acids: CASSFDGPDPRALHF.

This chain joins TRBV5-1 and TRBJ2-2; the D call from TCRdb, TRBD1, cannot be confirmed without DNA. Germline CDR1 and CDR2: SGHRS and YFSETQ. There are 16 residues in the CDR3. The CDR3 sequence is CASSLIVPPKAGELFF.